Listed below are T cell receptor beta chains from one sample, sequenced in a study of cytomegalovirus exposure and HLA in healthy donors. The repertoire was sequenced with immunoSEQ multiplex PCR; TCRdb's copy has only in-frame clones and lacks some. This table has around 150,000 clones, 82% appearing once. The sequencing input was PBMCs. These TCRs come from a girl aged 2 to 10 in good health and CMV-seropositive. CDR3s include the opening cysteine and the closing phenylalanine or tryptophan. Size is omitted from some rows. Given values are once, few, many or a class for expanded clones.

clone size | J gene | V gene | CDR3 protein
few | TRBJ2-7 | TRBV9 | CASSVEPVSYEQYF
. | TRBJ2-7 | TRBV29-1 | CSVAGLAGPTGGEQYF
. | TRBJ1-5 | TRBV9 | CASSVVKSRTNSNQPQHF
. | TRBJ1-4 | TRBV10-3 | CATSAGEKEKLFF
. | TRBJ1-5 | TRBV7-2 | CASSLRTGMSNQPQHF
once | TRBJ1-1 | TRBV13 | CASSPAPARVHQGTEAFF
. | TRBJ2-3 | TRBV5-1 | CASSGLNTDTQYF
. | TRBJ1-1 | TRBV30 | CAWRLEQTNTEAFF
once | TRBJ2-2 | TRBV15 | CATSVRDSTNTGELFF
. | TRBJ2-6 | TRBV7-9 | CASSSPAGTGISGANVLTF
. | TRBJ2-7 | TRBV11-2 | CASSTPLDRDEQYF
. | TRBJ2-7 | TRBV4-2 | CASSQYRDRYTYEQYF
. | TRBJ2-1 | TRBV29-1 | CSVEGQGSNEQFF
. | TRBJ2-1 | TRBV7-3 | CASSLTVANSYNEQFF
. | TRBJ1-4 | TRBV18 | CASSPREGSGEKLFF
. | TRBJ1-1 | TRBV30 | CAWSRGQGARAFF
few | TRBJ2-3 | TRBV6-4 | CASSETSGPDTQYF
. | TRBJ1-5 | TRBV19 | CASSLDRVSQPQHF
. | TRBJ1-4 | TRBV28 | CASRLNGPEKLFF
. | TRBJ2-1 | TRBV2 | CASSTSGDSYNEQFF
. | TRBJ2-5 | TRBV10-2 | CASGRSGETQYF
. | TRBJ2-3 | TRBV4-2 | CASSQPTSGGGTDTQYF
. | TRBJ2-1 | TRBV9 | CASSVVEGYNEQFF
. | TRBJ2-7 | TRBV4-1 | CASSQGMAGNFYEQYF
few | TRBJ1-3 | TRBV28 | CASSSGASSGNTIYF
. | TRBJ2-5 | TRBV9 | CASSATSLGETQYF
. | TRBJ2-3 | TRBV4-1 | CASSQEGLVTTDTQYF
. | TRBJ1-4 | TRBV5-3 | CARSQPHPGQGREKLFF
few | TRBJ2-2 | TRBV2 | CASKLQSGTGATGELFF
. | TRBJ1-3 | TRBV7-9 | CASSWDGSSGNTIYF
. | TRBJ1-5 | TRBV10-3 | CAISESASGGFGGAQHF
. | TRBJ1-2 | TRBV7-8 | CASSQGLTYGYTF
. | TRBJ2-2 | TRBV30 | CAWSVLAGDTGELFF
. | TRBJ2-1 | TRBV5-4 | CASSSSSGGKYNEQFF
. | TRBJ1-5 | TRBV2 | CASSDTSSYQPQHF
. | TRBJ1-4 | TRBV30 | CAWSRQDPGTGAYEKLFF
. | TRBJ2-5 | TRBV6-1 | CASSEFRAETQYF
. | TRBJ2-1 | TRBV6-1 | CASSDRRDLQRVQFF
. | TRBJ1-2 | TRBV4-1 | CASSQDGKGQGGYTF
. | TRBJ1-4 | TRBV28 | CASSSLSFAGEKLFF
. | TRBJ2-5 | TRBV28 | CASSPVGVSQETQYF
. | TRBJ1-5 | TRBV7-3 | CASSSQGGIRPQHF
. | TRBJ1-2 | TRBV10-3 | CAITLDRQFDGYTF
. | TRBJ1-2 | TRBV5-1 | CASSLIPIAGDRDYGYTF
. | TRBJ2-1 | TRBV7-9 | CSSWSTSIDEQFF
. | TRBJ2-1 | TRBV9 | CASSVDGGGTAGSFNEQFF
. | TRBJ2-2 | TRBV29-1 | CSVHPDKDTGELFF
. | TRBJ2-2 | TRBV6-5 | CASTMSRQGTGELFF
. | TRBJ2-1 | TRBV7-8 | CASSFPTLVPIGQGQNEQFF